The 30 T cell receptor beta chains reported below all come from one sample, sequenced in a study of blood T cell repertoires in COVID-19. Sequencing used immunoSEQ multiplex PCR; TCRdb keeps in-frame clones, though not all of them. The sample comprises 75,000 to 80,000 clones, about 88% of which are singletons, and 9.1% rests with the top ten. The sample comprised peripheral blood. The receptor set was obtained from a human donor in a cohort sampled during active COVID-19.

This chain links TRBV6-1 with TRBJ1-1, with D unresolved. Germline V gene sequence: CDR1 MNHNS, CDR2 SASEGT. The CDR3 runs to 13 residues. V lost 3 bases to trimming and J lost 0 bases, with 5 bases between them. DNA for the CDR3: TGTGCCAGCAGTGACAGAATGAACACTGAAGCTTTCTTT. Translated, it gives CASSDRMNTEAFF.

The rearrangement uses TRBV27 and TRBJ1-4, with TRBD1 matching 9 bases. The CDR3 has 16 residues. The J segment lost 8 bases and the V segment lost 5 bases, leaving 12 bases of the junction unmatched. Germline loops: CDR1 MNHEY, CDR2 SMNVEV (reference sequence). CDR3: CASSGRGQGFMEKLFF. The CDR3 region has the DNA TGTGCCAGCAGTGGGAGAGGACAGGGGTTCATGGAAAAACTGTTTTTT.

The chain uses TRBV5-1 and TRBJ2-7; 10 nucleotides line up with TRBD2. The length of the CDR3 is 15 residues. Germline loops: CDR1 SGHRS, CDR2 YFSETQ. The V segment lost 4 bases and the J segment 5 bases; nucleotides outside the gene matches: 9. The CDR3 reads CASSNPSGRGDEQYF. The CDR3 DNA reads TGCGCCAGCAGCAATCCTAGCGGGAGAGGCGACGAGCAGTACTTC.

The chain carries TRBV5-1 and TRBJ2-3; 13 bases line up with TRBD2. V lost 0 bases, J lost 2 bases, and 3 bases stayed unmatched. Germline loops: CDR1 SGHRS, CDR2 YFSETQ. This CDR3 spans 17 amino acids. DNA of the CDR3: TGCGCCAGCAGCTTGGGACTAGCGGGGGGAATCACAGATACGCAGTATTTT. Protein: CASSLGLAGGITDTQYF.

This chain connects TRBV28 to TRBJ1-3; TRBD1 matches at 7 bases. CDR3 length equals 16 residues. V was pared by 4 bases and J by 4 bases, with 10 bases of the junction left unmatched. From germline, CDR1 is MDHEN and CDR2 SYDVKM. The CDR3 DNA reads TGTGCCAGCAGTTCCCCAGGGGGTCTCCCCGGAAACACCATATATTTT. Translation: CASSSPGGLPGNTIYF. The full variable domain, with the rest looked up from reference TRBV28 and TRBJ1-3, is DVKVTQSSRYLVKRTGEKVFLECVQDMDHENMFWYRQDPGLGLRLIYFSYDVKMKEKGDIPEGYSVSREKKERFSLILESASTNQTSMYLCASSSPGGLPGNTIYFGEGSWLTVV.

The chain joins TRBV5-1 to TRBJ2-1, with 11 bases matching TRBD2. This CDR3 is 16 amino acids long. Germline loops: CDR1 SGHRS, CDR2 YFSETQ. J gave up 4 bases and V 3 bases, and 6 bases lay outside the gene matches. The DNA of the CDR3 is TGCGCCAGCAGCTCAGCGGGACTAGCGGCATACAATGAGCAGTTCTTC. It translates to CASSSAGLAAYNEQFF.

The rearrangement joins TRBV20-1 to TRBJ2-5; TRBD2 aligns across 15 bases. Trimming at V came to 3 bases and at J to 5 bases, leaving 10 bases not matched to a gene. CDR3 length: 17 residues. CDR1 DFQATT and CDR2 SNEGSKA come from the germline V gene (reference sequence). The CDR3 region has the DNA TGCAGTGCTAGTCGGACTAGCGGGGGGGCTGTTTGGGAGACCCAGTACTTC. Residues: CSASRTSGGAVWETQYF.

The chain couples TRBV7-2 to TRBJ2-2; TRBD2 matches at 8 bases. CDR3 length: 15 residues. Germline V gene data show CDR1 as SGHTA and CDR2 as FQGNSA. Losses at the gene ends were 5 bases for V and 3 bases for J; bases not matched to a gene: 5. DNA of the CDR3: TGTGCCAGCAGCCCCCCCGGGGGGGACACCGGGGAGCTGTTTTTT. Its translation is CASSPPGGDTGELFF.

The chain is built from TRBV29-1 and TRBJ1-2, with 9 bases that match TRBD1. This CDR3 comprises 12 residues. The germline gives CDR1 SQVTM, CDR2 ANQGSEA. V lost 5 bases, J lost 7 bases, and 5 bases stayed unmatched. CDR3 sequence: CSVSTGGGGYTF. The DNA of the CDR3 is TGCAGCGTTTCGACAGGGGGAGGTGGCTACACCTTC.

The gene calls are TRBV11-2 and TRBJ2-1; possibly TRBD2 for D (5 bases). The germline V and J ends were trimmed by 5 bases and 0 bases, with 20 bases remaining between them. The CDR3 sequence is 18 residues long. CDR1 SGHAT and CDR2 FQNNGV come from the germline V gene. The CDR3 is CASSLVPPDSNSYNEQFF. In nucleotides, the CDR3 is TGTGCCAGCAGCCTAGTCCCCCCGGACTCCAACTCCTACAATGAGCAGTTCTTC.

V usage is TRBV9 and J usage is TRBJ1-1; no clear D. The V end was cut by 6 bases, the J end by 1 base, with 19 bases between. The V gene's germline CDR1 is SGDLS and CDR2 YYNGEE. The CDR3 runs 16 residues. As DNA, the CDR3 is TGTGCCAGCATCCCCCATGCGGGCAGCCCGAACACTGAAGCTTTCTTT. Translating gives CASIPHAGSPNTEAFF.

This clone was seen ten or more times. The chain has TRBV5-1 and TRBJ1-1; D remains ambiguous. Germline-derived CDR1 and CDR2 are SGHRS and YFSETQ. This CDR3 is built from 15 residues. The ends were cut back, 2 bases at V and 9 bases at J, with 20 bases in the middle. CDR3 DNA sequence: TGCGCCAGCAGCTTTGGAGGCAGCACGAAAGAAAAAGCTTTCTTT. Residues: CASSFGGSTKEKAFF.

V usage is TRBV6-6 and J usage is TRBJ1-2; a weak D match, TRBD1 (5 bases). The CDR3 is 13 amino acids. V was trimmed by 5 bases and J by 6 bases, leaving 13 bases between them. Germline values: CDR1 MNHNY, CDR2 SVGAGI (reference sequence). The CDR3 bases are TGTGCCAGCAGTACTTCAGGGTACAATGGCTACACCTTC. Its protein is CASSTSGYNGYTF.

The chain couples TRBV9 to TRBJ1-1, with 8 bases aligning to TRBD1. The V and J ends lost 2 bases and 6 bases, in that order; junction bases with no gene match: 9. Looked up from germline, CDR1 is SGDLS and CDR2 is YYNGEE. This CDR3 is 15 amino acids long. The chain's CDR3 is CASSVSGQGAAEAFF. CDR3 sequence (DNA): TGTGCCAGCAGCGTGAGCGGGCAGGGGGCTGCTGAAGCTTTCTTT.

The rearrangement links TRBV29-1 to TRBJ1-2, with a possible D match to TRBD1 (6 bases). The CDR3 spans 12 residues. V was clipped by 7 bases and J by 4 bases, with 13 bases between them. The germline CDR1 and CDR2 sequences are SQVTM and ANQGSEA. The chain's CDR3 is CSAGGGGYGYTF. DNA for the CDR3: TGCAGCGCCGGGGGCGGGGGCTATGGCTACACCTTC.

The sample holds one count of this clone. The chain carries TRBV10-3 and TRBJ2-7; D is perhaps TRBD1 (6 bases). This CDR3 is 13 amino acids long. Germline CDR1 is ENHRY and CDR2 is SYGVKD. V gave up 10 bases and J gave up 2 bases, with 15 bases separating them. CDR3 nucleotide sequence: TGTGCCACCAAAAAAGCAGGGGCCTACGAGCAGTACTTC. It codes for CATKKAGAYEQYF.

This sequence joins TRBV14 and TRBJ2-1; the D is unclear. Germline CDR1 and CDR2: SGHDN and FVKESK. There are 13 residues in the CDR3. V lost 1 base and J 10 bases, leaving 11 bases between the germline ends. The CDR3 region has the DNA TGTGCCAGCAGCCAAGTATCGGTCGCGGAGCAGTTCTTC. It encodes CASSQVSVAEQFF.

The chain has TRBV23-1 and TRBJ2-1; TRBD1 matches 7 bases. TRBV23-1 is sorted into the ORF group, with uncertain function. The V segment lost 8 bases and the J segment 0 bases; nucleotides outside the gene matches: 7. This CDR3 comprises 15 residues. The CDR3 nucleotides read TGCGCCAGCCGTAAACAGGGGAGCTCCTACAATGAGCAGTTCTTC. Its translation: CASRKQGSSYNEQFF.

The chain employs TRBV28 and TRBJ1-5, with D tentatively TRBD1 (5 bases). The CDR3 runs to 14 residues. V was cut by 3 bases and J by 3 bases, with 9 bases left in between. Germline V gives CDR1 MDHEN, CDR2 SYDVKM. This CDR3 reads CASSFGGDNQPQHF. CDR3 in DNA: TGTGCCAGCAGTTTCGGGGGGGACAATCAGCCCCAGCATTTT.

This chain connects TRBV18 to TRBJ1-4; D unclear. Trimming shortened V by 3 bases and J by 7 bases, and 12 bases separated the two germline ends. The CDR3 length is 14 residues. Looked up from germline, CDR1 is KGHSH and CDR2 is LQKENI. CDR3 DNA sequence: TGTGCCAGCTCACCTATACTTATGAGTGAAAAACTGTTTTTT. This gives the protein CASSPILMSEKLFF. Together with reference TRBV18 and TRBJ1-4, the CDR3 gives the full variable domain: NAGVMQNPRHLVRRRGQEARLRCSPMKGHSHVYWYRQLPEEGLKFMVYLQKENIIDESGMPKERFSAEFPKEGPSILRIQQVVRGDSAAYFCASSPILMSEKLFFGSGTQLSVL.

V is TRBV5-1 and J is TRBJ2-2, with D possibly being TRBD2 (5 bases). This CDR3 has 17 amino acids. V was pared by 3 bases and J by 6 bases, with 21 bases between. The germline CDR1 and CDR2 sequences are SGHRS and YFSETQ. The DNA of the CDR3 is TGCGCCAGCAGCTCCGGCTCAGCCGGCGGGTATGCCGGGGAGCTGTTTTTT. Translation: CASSSGSAGGYAGELFF.

This clone was found once. V usage is TRBV19 and J usage is TRBJ1-5, with 8 nucleotides matching TRBD1. V dropped 5 bases and J dropped 7; count of bases not matched to a gene: 4. The germline gives CDR1 LNHDA, CDR2 SQIVND (reference sequence). The CDR3 covers 13 residues. CDR3 sequence: CASSQGAEQPQHF. In DNA, the CDR3 is TGTGCCAGTAGTCAGGGGGCTGAACAGCCCCAGCATTTT.

V gene TRBV19 combines with J gene TRBJ2-7; 10 bases line up with TRBD1. V shed 3 bases and J 3 bases; nucleotides not matched to a gene: 5. This CDR3 spans 15 amino acids. Per the germline V gene, CDR1 is LNHDA and CDR2 is SQIVND (reference sequence). The CDR3 sequence: CASSMGGQGDYEQYF. The CDR3 coding sequence is TGTGCCAGTAGTATGGGTGGACAGGGGGACTACGAGCAGTACTTC.

This chain links TRBV27 with TRBJ2-5, with D possibly TRBD2 on 5 matching bases. This CDR3 comprises 15 residues. Germline CDR1 reads MNHEY; CDR2 reads SMNVEV (reference sequence). V was cut by 5 bases and J by 1 base, with 14 bases left in between. The CDR3 loop reads CASSLRAFLQETQYF. The CDR3 region has the DNA TGTGCCAGCAGTCTGCGGGCCTTCCTCCAAGAGACCCAGTACTTC.

This clone has only a few counts. The V call is TRBV19, the J call TRBJ1-5; D is perhaps TRBD1 (6 bases). Germline V gene data show CDR1 as LNHDA and CDR2 as SQIVND (reference sequence). V lost 8 bases to trimming and J lost 6 bases, with 11 bases between them. The CDR3 spans 12 residues. CDR3 loop: CASAQGPQPQHF. CDR3 in DNA: TGTGCCAGTGCGCAGGGGCCTCAGCCCCAGCATTTT. Drawing the rest from reference TRBV19 and TRBJ1-5, the complete variable domain is DGGITQSPKYLFRKEGQNVTLSCEQNLNHDAMYWYRQDPGQGLRLIYYSQIVNDFQKGDIAEGYSVSREKKESFPLTVTSAQKNPTAFYLCASAQGPQPQHFGDGTRLSIL.

This clone was seen a few times. The rearrangement uses TRBV14 and TRBJ2-3; D is perhaps TRBD2 (6 bases). CDR1 is SGHDN, CDR2 FVKESK, per germline. V gave up 2 bases and J gave up 0 bases, with 9 bases separating them. The CDR3 extends over 15 amino acids. CDR3 protein: CASSQQLASTDTQYF. DNA of the CDR3: TGTGCCAGCAGCCAACAACTAGCTAGCACAGATACGCAGTATTTT.

The CDR3, as DNA: TGTGCCACCTCCTTAACCGGACAGGATGGAAACATTCAGTACTTC. Protein: CATSLTGQDGNIQYF. The rearrangement uses TRBV24-1 and TRBJ2-4, with 7 bases fitting TRBD1. Germline lookup yields CDR1 KGHDR and CDR2 SFDVKD. The ends lost 9 bases at V and 6 bases at J; junction bases unmatched: 13. The CDR3 runs to 15 residues.

The chain carries TRBV27 and TRBJ1-1; 7 bases agree with TRBD1. The CDR3 has 14 residues. Per the germline V gene, CDR1 is MNHEY and CDR2 is SMNVEV (reference sequence). V lost 3 bases and J lost 6; bases outside the gene matches: 7. The CDR3 region has the DNA TGTGCCAGCAGTTTTGGACAGGATAGCGCTGAAGCTTTCTTT. This sequence encodes CASSFGQDSAEAFF.

The genes are TRBV27 and TRBJ1-1; a possible D gene is TRBD1 (5 bases). V was cut by 4 bases and J by 0 bases, with 9 bases left in between. Germline-derived CDR1 and CDR2 are MNHEY and SMNVEV (reference sequence). The CDR3 length is 14 residues. Written as DNA, the CDR3 is TGTGCCAGCAGTTCGATAGGGGTGAACACTGAAGCTTTCTTT. Its translation is CASSSIGVNTEAFF.

This clone was seen only once. The chain is built from TRBV7-3 and TRBJ2-1; 10 bases fit TRBD2. Trimming removed 5 bases from V and 7 bases from J; junction bases left unmatched: 14. Germline V lookup: CDR1 SGHTA, CDR2 FQGTGA. The CDR3 has 17 amino acids. This CDR3 reads CASSASPSGGGVNEQFF. In nucleotides, the CDR3 is TGTGCCAGCAGCGCCTCCCCTAGCGGGGGCGGGGTGAATGAGCAGTTCTTC. Full variable domain (missing parts from reference TRBV7-3 and TRBJ2-1): GAGVSQTPSNKVTEKGKYVELRCDPISGHTALYWYRQSLGQGPEFLIYFQGTGAADDSGLPNDRFFAVRPEGSVSTLKIQRTERGDSAVYLCASSASPSGGGVNEQFFGPGTRLTVL.